This TCR beta chain originates from a study of CD8+ T cells in alopecia areata. Germline CDR1 reads MDHEN; CDR2 reads SYDVKM. The CDR3 contains 14 residues. Between the trimmed V and J ends, which lost 2 bases and 5 bases, there was a span of 10 bases. RNA, once extracted, was reverse transcribed into cDNA for use as the sequencing template. Sequencing was performed with immunoSEQ multiplex PCR; in TCRdb, only in-frame clones are kept and a portion is missing. This table has approximately 120,000 clones, about 50% appearing once. The V gene is TRBV28, the J gene TRBJ2-1; D is perhaps TRBD1 or TRBD2 (5 bases each). This sequence was found in a human donor with alopecia areata. The source material was NKG2D-low CD8+ T cells sorted from blood. In nucleotides, the CDR3 is TGTGCCAGCAGTTTACGAGGGGCTGACAATGAGCAGTTCTTC. This translates into CASSLRGADNEQFF.